These T cell receptor beta chains were read from a single sample in a study of blood T cell repertoires in COVID-19. Repertoires were generated with immunoSEQ multiplex PCR, while TCRdb's copy carries only in-frame clones and drops some. This sample yields about 270,000 clones, of which roughly 84% are seen a single time; about 3% belongs to the top ten. Input material: peripheral blood. The receptors were gathered from a woman aged 18-35 years with acute or convalescent COVID-19. The CDR3 runs from the conserved cysteine through the conserved F or W. The order of the fields is V gene, J gene, D gene, clone size, CDR3 protein, CDR3 DNA. The D gene is left open where the match is weak. Size is omitted from some rows. Given values are once, few, many or a class for expanded clones.

TRBV6-2/TRBV6-3	TRBJ2-7	TRBD1	.	CASSYVTGFYEQYF	TGTGCCAGCAGTTACGTGACAGGGTTTTACGAGCAGTACTTC
TRBV5-1	TRBJ1-1	.	once	CASIGGSEAFF	TGCGCCAGCATCGGGGGGTCTGAAGCTTTCTTT
TRBV29-1	TRBJ1-4	.	.	CSVYRVGNEKLFF	TGCAGCGTTTACAGGGTCGGAAATGAAAAACTGTTTTTT
TRBV18	TRBJ1-2	.	.	CASSPEGENYGYTF	TGTGCCAGCTCACCAGAAGGAGAGAACTATGGCTACACCTTC
TRBV20-1	TRBJ2-7	TRBD2	.	CSASFTSGSSEQYF	TGCAGTGCTAGTTTCACTAGCGGGAGCAGCGAGCAGTACTTC
TRBV4-3	TRBJ1-1	.	.	CASSPNWATEAFF	TGCGCCAGCAGCCCTAATTGGGCCACTGAAGCTTTCTTT
TRBV2	TRBJ2-7	TRBD1	.	CASRDTPGQGKISYEQYF	TGTGCCAGCAGGGATACGCCGGGACAGGGGAAGATCTCATACGAGCAGTACTTC
TRBV28	TRBJ1-6	.	.	CASSLHSGLVSPLHF	TGTGCCAGCAGTTTGCATTCGGGTCTTGTATCACCCCTCCACTTT
TRBV19	TRBJ2-7	TRBD1	.	CASSVGQGLNEQYF	TGTGCCAGTAGTGTGGGACAGGGTCTAAACGAGCAGTACTTC
TRBV6-5	TRBJ1-6	.	.	CASSPRQNSPLHF	TGTGCCAGCAGTCCCCGACAGAATTCACCCCTCCACTTT
TRBV4-3	TRBJ2-7	.	once	CASSQDHSGNPYEQYF	TGCGCCAGCAGCCAAGACCACAGCGGAAACCCGTACGAGCAGTACTTC
TRBV5-1	TRBJ2-2	TRBD2	once	CASSSGLVTGELFF	TGCGCCAGCAGCTCCGGACTAGTCACCGGGGAGCTGTTTTTT
TRBV18	TRBJ1-1	.	.	CASSDSYQATEAFF	TGTGCCAGCTCGGACTCTTACCAGGCCACTGAAGCTTTCTTT
TRBV11-2	TRBJ2-7	TRBD2	.	CASSYVPSGRYEQYF	TGTGCCAGCAGCTACGTTCCTAGCGGGAGGTACGAGCAGTACTTC
TRBV4-1	TRBJ2-3	.	.	CASSQVGGGTDTQYF	TGCGCCAGCAGCCAAGTAGGCGGGGGCACAGATACGCAGTATTTT
TRBV6-5	TRBJ2-1	TRBD2	.	CASRPSGSRNEQFF	TGTGCCAGCCGCCCTAGCGGGAGTAGGAATGAGCAGTTCTTC
TRBV9	TRBJ2-2	TRBD2	once	CASSPWTSGRTGELFF	TGTGCCAGCAGCCCCTGGACTAGCGGGAGGACCGGGGAGCTGTTTTTT